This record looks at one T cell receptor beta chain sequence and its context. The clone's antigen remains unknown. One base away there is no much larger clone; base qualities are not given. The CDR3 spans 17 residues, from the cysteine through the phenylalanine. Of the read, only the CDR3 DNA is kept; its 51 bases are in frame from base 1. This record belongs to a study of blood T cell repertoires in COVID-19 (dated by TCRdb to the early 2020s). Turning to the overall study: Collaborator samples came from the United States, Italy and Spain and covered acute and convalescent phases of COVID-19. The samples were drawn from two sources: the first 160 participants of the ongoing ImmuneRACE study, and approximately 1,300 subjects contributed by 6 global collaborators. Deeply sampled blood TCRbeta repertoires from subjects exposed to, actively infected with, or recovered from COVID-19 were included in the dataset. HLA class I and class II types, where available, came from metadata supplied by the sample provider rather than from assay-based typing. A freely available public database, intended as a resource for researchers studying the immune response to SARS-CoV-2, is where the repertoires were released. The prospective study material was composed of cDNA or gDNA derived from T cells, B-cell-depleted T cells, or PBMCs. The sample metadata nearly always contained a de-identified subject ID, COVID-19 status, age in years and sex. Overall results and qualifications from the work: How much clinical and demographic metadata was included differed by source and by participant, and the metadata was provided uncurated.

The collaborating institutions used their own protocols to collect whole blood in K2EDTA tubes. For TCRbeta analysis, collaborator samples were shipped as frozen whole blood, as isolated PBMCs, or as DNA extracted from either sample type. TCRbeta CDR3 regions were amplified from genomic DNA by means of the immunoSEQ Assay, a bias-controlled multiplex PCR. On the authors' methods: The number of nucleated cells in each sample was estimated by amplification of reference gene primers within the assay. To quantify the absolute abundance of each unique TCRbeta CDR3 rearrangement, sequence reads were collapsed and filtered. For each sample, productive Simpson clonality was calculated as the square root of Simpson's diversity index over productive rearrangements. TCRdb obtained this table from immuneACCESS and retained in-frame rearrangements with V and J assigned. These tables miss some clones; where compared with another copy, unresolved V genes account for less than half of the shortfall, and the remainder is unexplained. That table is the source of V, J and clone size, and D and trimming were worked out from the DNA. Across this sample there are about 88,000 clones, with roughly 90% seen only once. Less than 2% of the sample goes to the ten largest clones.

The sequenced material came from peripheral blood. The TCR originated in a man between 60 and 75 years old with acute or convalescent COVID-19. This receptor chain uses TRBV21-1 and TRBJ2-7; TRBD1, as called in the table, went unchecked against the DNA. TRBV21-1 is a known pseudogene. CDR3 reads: CASTKCHGGLTYDEQYF. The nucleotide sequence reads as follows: TGTGCCAGCACCAAATGTCATGGGGGCCTTACTTACGACGAGCAGTACTTC.